Each of the 12 T cell receptor beta chains below was sequenced from the same sample in a study of CD8 T cells in ankylosing spondylitis. In TCRdb, the 5' RACE reads were re-called with MiXCR into one record per CDR3 protein. The sample has 100,000 or so distinct CDR3 sequences, less than 25% seen once; the top ten hold roughly an eighth. The sequenced sample was synovial fluid, either unsorted or a sorted T cell fraction (not recorded which). The receptors were sampled from a male donor with ankylosing spondylitis.

This clonotype appeared a few times. CDR3: CASSQGSGTEYEQYV. In DNA, the CDR3 is TGCGCCAGCAGCCAAGGATCAGGGACCGAATACGAGCAGTACGTC. The chain is built from TRBV4-1 and TRBJ2-7; D tentatively fits TRBD1 or TRBD2 (5 bases each). Trimming shortened V by 1 base and J by 4 bases, and 14 bases separated the two germline ends. CDR3 size: 15 residues. CDR1 is MGHRA and CDR2 is YSYEKL in the germline V gene.

Only a few counts were recorded for this clonotype. The chain has TRBV20-1 and TRBJ2-1, with a tentative D call TRBD2 (5 bases). Germline lookup yields CDR1 DFQATT and CDR2 SNEGSKA (reference sequence). The CDR3 spans 12 residues. V was clipped by 7 bases and J by 5 bases, with 12 bases between them. CDR3 bases: TGCAGTGTTTCGGACTCTGACAATGAGCAGTTCTTC. It specifies CSVSDSDNEQFF.

The chain uses TRBV4-2 and TRBJ2-4; D not certain. The CDR3 has 13 amino acids. Germline CDR1 and CDR2: LGHNA and YNFKEQ. The V gene lost 4 bases and the J gene lost 7 bases, with 11 bases spanning the gap. CDR3 in amino acids: CASSLIVANIQYF. In DNA form, the CDR3 reads TGTGCCAGCAGCCTAATAGTTGCGAACATTCAGTACTTC.

Only a few counts were recorded for this clonotype. CDR3 residues: CASSLHLNTEAFF. In DNA, the CDR3 is TGTGCCAGCAGCTTACACCTGAACACTGAAGCTTTCTTT. V usage is TRBV11-2 and J usage is TRBJ1-1; the D is unclear. CDR1 SGHAT and CDR2 FQNNGV come from the germline V gene. This CDR3 has 13 residues. V was trimmed by 2 bases and J by 0 bases, leaving 4 bases between them.

There are many counts of this clonotype. The rearrangement links TRBV18 to TRBJ1-2; 8 nucleotides line up with TRBD1. This CDR3 region has 13 residues. V lost 1 base and J lost 8; bases outside the gene matches: 3. Germline values: CDR1 KGHSH, CDR2 LQKENI. CDR3: CASSPLRDRGYTF. The CDR3 DNA is TGTGCCAGCTCACCACTACGGGACAGGGGCTACACCTTC.

V gene TRBV24-1 combines with J gene TRBJ1-1; tentatively, D is TRBD1 (5 bases). This CDR3 spans 13 amino acids. Trimming took 8 bases from V and 4 from J, leaving 13 bases between them. Germline CDR1 and CDR2: KGHDR and SFDVKD. The CDR3 coding sequence is TGTGCCACCATGCCGGGGGGGGGCACTGAAGCTTTCTTT. Its protein is CATMPGGGTEAFF.

CDR3 DNA: TGTGCCAGCAGCTCGAAAGAGACCCAGTACTTC. This encodes CASSSKETQYF. The chain is built from TRBV11-2 and TRBJ2-5; D is undetermined. This CDR3 is built from 11 residues. The germline V and J ends were trimmed by 4 bases and 3 bases, with 3 bases remaining between them. Per germline, CDR1 SGHAT and CDR2 FQNNGV.

This clonotype showed up just a few times. V usage is TRBV5-1 and J usage is TRBJ2-1, with 12 bases that match TRBD2. With V trimmed by 0 bases and J by 4 bases, 5 bases remained unmatched. There are 17 residues in the CDR3. The germline gives CDR1 SGHRS, CDR2 YFSETQ. The CDR3 DNA is TGCGCCAGCAGCTTGGGACTAGCGGGAGACGGGTACAATGAGCAGTTCTTC. Its protein product is CASSLGLAGDGYNEQFF.

This clonotype was picked up many times. The gene calls are TRBV6-6 and TRBJ2-5, with 8 bases matching TRBD1. V lost 8 bases to trimming and J lost 1 base; unmatched junction nucleotides: 3. This CDR3 comprises 13 residues. From germline, CDR1 is MNHNY and CDR2 SVGAGI (reference sequence). The CDR3 DNA reads TGTGCCAGCCTACAGGGGGTCCAAGAGACCCAGTACTTC. It is translated as CASLQGVQETQYF.

The genes are TRBV7-9 and TRBJ1-5, with 11 nucleotides matching TRBD1. CDR1 is SEHNR and CDR2 is FQNEAQ in the germline V gene (reference sequence). J was trimmed by 6 bases and V by 3 bases; bases with no gene match: 7. This CDR3 comprises 16 residues. The DNA of the CDR3 is TGTGCCAGCAGCTTCGCCGGGGACAGGGGGACTCAGCCCCAGCATTTT. Protein product: CASSFAGDRGTQPQHF.

In its sample, this clonotype was seen many times. The CDR3 DNA reads TGTGCCAGCAGCCCGGGGGGATTGGATGAAGCTTTCTTT. Protein sequence: CASSPGGLDEAFF. This sequence joins TRBV7-7 and TRBJ1-1; TRBD1 might be the D (5 bases). Trimming stripped 5 bases from V and 7 bases from J, with 14 bases between. The CDR3 has 13 residues. The germline gives CDR1 SSHAT, CDR2 FNYEAQ (reference sequence).

The chain uses TRBV20-1 and TRBJ1-2; 8 nucleotides align to TRBD1. Looked up from germline, CDR1 is DFQATT and CDR2 is SNEGSKA (reference sequence). Unmatched junction bases numbered 3, after V lost 2 bases and J lost 4 bases. There are 13 residues in the CDR3. The CDR3 DNA sequence: TGCAGTGCTAGACCAGGGGGCTCCTATGGCTACACCTTC. This codes for CSARPGGSYGYTF.